The clone carrying this TCR beta chain was recorded at least ten times. TCRdb used MiXCR to reprocess the RT-PCR reads, holding one entry per CDR3 protein. The sample shows more than 550,000 distinct CDR3 sequences, about 14% of them seen only once. Germline V gene data show CDR1 as SQVTM and CDR2 as ANQGSEA. The CDR3 loop spans 12 amino acids. Trimming shortened V by 3 bases and J by 1 base, and 6 bases separated the two germline ends. The TCR comes from a female donor in good health, serving as a healthy control. Sequenced sample: memory CD4+ T cells from blood. V gene TRBV29-1 combines with J gene TRBJ1-2, with TRBD1 as a possible D gene (5 bases). The CDR3 coding sequence is TGCAGCGTTGATGGGGGTAACTATGGCTACACCTTC. Translation: CSVDGGNYGYTF.